This TCR beta chain was recovered during a study of blood T cell repertoires in COVID-19. At the level of the study: In each case, the material was cDNA or gDNA derived from T cells, B-cell-depleted T cells, or PBMCs.

Participant-reported clinical history was the basis for cohort assignment. Only in-frame clones appear in the TCRdb table, and some are missing; sequencing was by immunoSEQ multiplex PCR. This sample has approximately 230,000 clones, with about 80% found just once. There are many counts of this clone. The sample comprised PBMCs or T cells enriched from blood (not recorded which). The receptor comes from a man aged 40-55 years who had recovered from COVID-19.

The CDR3 loop is CASSYSGVGGYEQYF. CDR3 sequence (DNA): TGTGCCAGCAGTTACAGCGGGGTTGGGGGCTACGAGCAGTACTTC. The rearrangement uses TRBV6-5 and TRBJ2-7; TRBD2 matches 7 bases. The CDR3 covers 15 residues. With 2 bases clipped from V and 3 bases from J, the junction kept 7 bases outside the gene matches. In germline, CDR1 is MNHEY, CDR2 SVGAGI.